This T cell receptor beta chain was obtained from a study of T-cell reconstitution after alpha-beta-depleted transplantation in children. General observations from the study: Reports say that about two months after transplant, the alpha-beta T cells came out of several hundred graft clones that had expanded. At the one-year point after transplant, T-cell counts and TCRbeta diversity were found to come mostly from T cells that had been newly produced.

The germline V gene encodes CDR1 KGHSH and CDR2 LQKENI. Trimming removed 2 bases at V and 8 bases at J, with 15 bases between. The CDR3 length is 15 residues. There are many counts of this clonotype. Its antigen is undetermined. Preparation of the TCRbeta library used unique molecular identifiers. TCRdb ran MiXCR on the PCR reads and lists one entry per CDR3 protein. This sample carries approximately 1,000,000 distinct CDR3 sequences, about 29% of them seen once, and the ten largest clones take 25% to 35%. Sequencing used PBMCs, mostly from graft donor cells, obtained 360 days after TCRalphabeta/CD19-depleted stem cell transplant. This receptor was taken from a boy younger than two who had a stem cell transplant for SCID, so the T cells may come from the graft donor. J is TRBJ2-2 and V is TRBV18; D perhaps matches TRBD2 (5 bases). This CDR3 is CASSPGRGRSGELFF. In DNA, the CDR3 is TGTGCCAGCTCACCAGGGAGAGGAAGATCGGGGGAGCTGTTTTTT.